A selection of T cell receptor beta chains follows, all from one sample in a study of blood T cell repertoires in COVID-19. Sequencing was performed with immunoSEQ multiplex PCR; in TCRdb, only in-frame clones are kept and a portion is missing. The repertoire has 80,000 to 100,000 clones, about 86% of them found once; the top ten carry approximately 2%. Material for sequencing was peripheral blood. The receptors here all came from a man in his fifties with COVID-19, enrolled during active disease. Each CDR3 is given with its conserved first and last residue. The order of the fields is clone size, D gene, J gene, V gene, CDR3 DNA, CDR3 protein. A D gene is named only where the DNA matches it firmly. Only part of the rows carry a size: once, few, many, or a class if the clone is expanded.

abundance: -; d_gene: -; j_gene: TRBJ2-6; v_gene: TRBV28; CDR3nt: TGTGCCAGCAGTCGCCCCGTCAGGGTGACAGGGGCCAACGTCCTGACTTTC; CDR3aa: CASSRPVRVTGANVLTF
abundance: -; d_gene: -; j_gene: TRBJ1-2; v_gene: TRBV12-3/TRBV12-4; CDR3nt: TGTGCCAGCAGTTTAGGCAGGTTCTATGGCTACACCTTC; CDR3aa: CASSLGRFYGYTF
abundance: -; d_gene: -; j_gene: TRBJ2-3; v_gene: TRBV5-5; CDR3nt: TGTGCCAGCAGCTTGGTTGCGGGTCCAGATACGCAGTATTTT; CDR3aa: CASSLVAGPDTQYF
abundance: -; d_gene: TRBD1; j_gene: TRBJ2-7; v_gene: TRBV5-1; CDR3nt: TGCGCCAGCAGCTGGGGGACAGGGAGCAACGAGCAGTACTTC; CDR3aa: CASSWGTGSNEQYF
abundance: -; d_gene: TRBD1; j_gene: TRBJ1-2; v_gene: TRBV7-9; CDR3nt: TGTGCCAGCAGCTCAGGGACAGCTTTAGATAACTATGGCTACACCTTC; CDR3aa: CASSSGTALDNYGYTF
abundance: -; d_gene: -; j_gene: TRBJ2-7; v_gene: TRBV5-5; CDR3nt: TGTGCCAGCAGCTCAGGGGGGATCTACGAGCAGTACTTC; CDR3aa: CASSSGGIYEQYF
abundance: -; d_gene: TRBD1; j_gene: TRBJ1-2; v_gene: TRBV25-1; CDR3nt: TGTGCCAGCAGTGCCGGACAGGTGAACTATGGCTACACCTTC; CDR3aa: CASSAGQVNYGYTF
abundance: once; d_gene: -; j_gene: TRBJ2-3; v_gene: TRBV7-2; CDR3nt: TGTGCCAGCAGCTTCTCGGTAAAAGGCCCGAAGGGGGTCCAGTATTTT; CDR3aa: CASSFSVKGPKGVQYF
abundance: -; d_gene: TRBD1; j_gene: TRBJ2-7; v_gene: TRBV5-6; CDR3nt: TGTGCCAGCAGCCCAGACAGGGTTAGGAACTACGAGCAGTACTTC; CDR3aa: CASSPDRVRNYEQYF
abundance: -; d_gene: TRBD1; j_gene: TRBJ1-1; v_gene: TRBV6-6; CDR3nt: TGTGCCAGCAGTTACCAGGGGGCCAACACTGAAGCTTTCTTT; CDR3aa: CASSYQGANTEAFF
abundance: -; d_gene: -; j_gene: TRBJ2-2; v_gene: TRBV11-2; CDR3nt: TGTGCCAGCAGGGGGGGACGAACGAACACCGGGGAGCTGTTTTTT; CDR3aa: CASRGGRTNTGELFF
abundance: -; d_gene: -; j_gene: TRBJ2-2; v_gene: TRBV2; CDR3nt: TGTGCCAGCACTAGAGACAGAAACACCGGGGAGCTGTTTTTT; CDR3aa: CASTRDRNTGELFF
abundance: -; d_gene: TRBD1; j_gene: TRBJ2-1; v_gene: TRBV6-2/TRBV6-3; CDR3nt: TGTGCCAGCAGTCGGGACAGGGGTACCTACAATGAGCAGTTCTTC; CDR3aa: CASSRDRGTYNEQFF
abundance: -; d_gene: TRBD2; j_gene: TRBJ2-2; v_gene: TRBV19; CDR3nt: TGTGCCAGTAGTATAACGGGGGGCACCGGGGAGCTGTTTTTT; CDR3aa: CASSITGGTGELFF
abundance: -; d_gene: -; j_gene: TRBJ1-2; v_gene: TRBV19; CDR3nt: TGTGCCAGTAGTATAGATCCCGACAGGCCCTATGGCTACACCTTC; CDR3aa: CASSIDPDRPYGYTF
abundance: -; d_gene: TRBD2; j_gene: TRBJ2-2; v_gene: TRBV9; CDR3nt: TGTGCCAGCAGCGCTTGGACTAGGGGGAACACCGGGGAGCTGTTTTTT; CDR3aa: CASSAWTRGNTGELFF
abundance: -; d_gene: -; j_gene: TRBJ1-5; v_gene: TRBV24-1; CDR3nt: TGTGCCACCAGTGATTCAGGGGGCAATCAGCCCCAGCATTTT; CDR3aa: CATSDSGGNQPQHF
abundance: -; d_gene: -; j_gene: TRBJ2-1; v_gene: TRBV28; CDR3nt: TGTGCCAGCAGCCTTGGGCAGTTCTCCTACAATGAGCAGTTCTTC; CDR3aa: CASSLGQFSYNEQFF
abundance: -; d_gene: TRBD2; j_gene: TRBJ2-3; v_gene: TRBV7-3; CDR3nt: TGTGCCAGCAGCAGGCTAGCGGGGGGTTTCGCAGATACGCAGTATTTT; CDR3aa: CASSRLAGGFADTQYF
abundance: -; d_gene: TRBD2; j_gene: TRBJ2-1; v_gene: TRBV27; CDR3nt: TGTGCCAGCAGTCTAAGACTAGCGGGGGCCCTATACAATGAGCAGTTCTTC; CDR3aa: CASSLRLAGALYNEQFF
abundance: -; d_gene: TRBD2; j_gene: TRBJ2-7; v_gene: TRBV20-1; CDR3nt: TGCAGTGCTAGAGTGGGGGGGGTCGGAAACTTC; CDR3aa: CSARVGGVGNF
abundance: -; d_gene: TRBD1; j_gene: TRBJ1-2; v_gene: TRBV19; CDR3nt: TGTGCCAGTAGAGGGACAGGGGGACGAGGCTACACCTTC; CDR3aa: CASRGTGGRGYTF
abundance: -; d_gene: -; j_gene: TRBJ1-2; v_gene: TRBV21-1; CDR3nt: TGTGCCAGCAGCAAACAGGGGCGCAGGGCGGGTGGCTACACCTTC; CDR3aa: CASSKQGRRAGGYTF
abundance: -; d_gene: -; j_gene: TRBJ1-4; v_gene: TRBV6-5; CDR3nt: TGTGCCAGCAGACCAGGGGCTACTAATGAAAAACTGTTTTTT; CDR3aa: CASRPGATNEKLFF
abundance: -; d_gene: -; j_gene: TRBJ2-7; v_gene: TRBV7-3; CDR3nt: TGTGCCAGCAGCTTAACGGAGGGTTACGAGCAGTACTTC; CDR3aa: CASSLTEGYEQYF
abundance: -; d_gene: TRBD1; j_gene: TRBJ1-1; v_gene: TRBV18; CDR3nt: TGTGCCAGCTCACCACGGGACAGGTCGAACACTGAAGCTTTCTTT; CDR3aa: CASSPRDRSNTEAFF
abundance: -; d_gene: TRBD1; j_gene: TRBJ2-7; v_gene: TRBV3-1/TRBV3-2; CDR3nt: TGTGCCAGCAGCCCCTGGGGACAGGCTTACGAGCAGTACTTC; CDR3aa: CASSPWGQAYEQYF
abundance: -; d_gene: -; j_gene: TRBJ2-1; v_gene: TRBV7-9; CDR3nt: TGTGCCAGCAGCTTAGATGGAGGAGGAGTGATAGGGCAGTTCTTC; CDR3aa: CASSLDGGGVIGQFF
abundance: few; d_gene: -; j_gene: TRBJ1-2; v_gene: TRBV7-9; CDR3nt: TGTGCCAGCAGCTTAGGGACTTTGGGCTACACCTTC; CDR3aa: CASSLGTLGYTF
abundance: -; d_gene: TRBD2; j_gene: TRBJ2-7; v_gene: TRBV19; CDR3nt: TGTGCCAGTAGTATAAAGGGCCTAGCGGGGGCCGCTTACCCTTACGAGCAGTACTTC; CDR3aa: CASSIKGLAGAAYPYEQYF
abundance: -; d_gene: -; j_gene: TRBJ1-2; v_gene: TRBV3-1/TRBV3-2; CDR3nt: TGTGCCAGCAGCCAAGCGCTGGGCGGGGACTATGGCTACACCTTC; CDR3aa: CASSQALGGDYGYTF
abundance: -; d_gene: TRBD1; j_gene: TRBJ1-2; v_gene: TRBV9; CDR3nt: TGTGCCAGCAGCACCCCCCAGGACAGGGTCGGCTATGGCTACACCTTC; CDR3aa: CASSTPQDRVGYGYTF
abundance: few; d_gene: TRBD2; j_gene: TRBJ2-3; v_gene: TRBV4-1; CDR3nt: TGCGCCAGCAGCCGAAAGAGGGGCCCTGGCGGGGGGGTTTCAGATACGCAGTATTTT; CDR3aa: CASSRKRGPGGGVSDTQYF
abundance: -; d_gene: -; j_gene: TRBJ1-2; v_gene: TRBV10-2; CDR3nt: TGCGCCAGTTCGGGATCTAACTATGGCTACACCTTC; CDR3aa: CASSGSNYGYTF
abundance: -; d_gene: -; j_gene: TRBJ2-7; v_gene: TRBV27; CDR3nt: TGTGCCAGCAGTGGGCAGGGCTACGAGCAGTACTTC; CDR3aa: CASSGQGYEQYF
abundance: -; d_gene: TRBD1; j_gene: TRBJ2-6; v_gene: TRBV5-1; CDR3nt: TGCGCCAGCAGATTGGACAGGGATCTGCGAGGGGCCAACGTCCTGACTTTC; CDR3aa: CASRLDRDLRGANVLTF
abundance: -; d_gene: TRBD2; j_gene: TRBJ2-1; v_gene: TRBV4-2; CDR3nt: TGTGCCAGCAGCCAAGATAGGTCTAGCGGGGCCTACAATGAGCAGTTCTTC; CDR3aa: CASSQDRSSGAYNEQFF
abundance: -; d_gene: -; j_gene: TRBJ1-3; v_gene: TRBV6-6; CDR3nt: TGTGCCAGCAGTTCTCCAGGGGTTAGCTCTGGAAACACCATATATTTT; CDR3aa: CASSSPGVSSGNTIYF
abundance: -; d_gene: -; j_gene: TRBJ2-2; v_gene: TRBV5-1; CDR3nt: TGCGCCAGCAGCTTGGGGGCAGGGCCCGACACCGGGGAGCTGTTTTTT; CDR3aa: CASSLGAGPDTGELFF
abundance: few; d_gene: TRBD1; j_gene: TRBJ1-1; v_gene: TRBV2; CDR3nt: TGTGCCAGCAGTGGGACAGGGGGCAAGACTAACACTGAAGCTTTCTTT; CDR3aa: CASSGTGGKTNTEAFF